This T cell receptor (beta chain) was sequenced in a study of cytotoxic CD8 clonotypes in ibrutinib-treated CLL. Study results and limitations: With treatment, public clonotypes, which were uncommon, either contracted or remained stable.

A remark on this clone: The antigen is undetermined.

Depth targeted 1 in 200,000 to 1 in 1 million T cells, averaging 10x coverage per clonotype. Data came from immunoSEQ multiplex PCR; TCRdb stores just in-frame clones and leaves some out. The top ten clones hold roughly 5.9% of a sample with approximately 190,000 clones, roughly 77% of them seen once. CDR3 length: 16 residues. V lost 5 bases, J lost 2 bases, and 16 bases lay in between. Germline assignment: CDR1 LNHDA and CDR2 SQIVND (reference sequence). The sample consisted of PBMCs, taken after 12 months of ibrutinib treatment. The origin of this receptor is a human donor with chronic lymphocytic leukemia. This rearrangement joins TRBV19 to TRBJ1-3; no clear D. The CDR3 DNA reads as TGTGCCAGTAGTCCGCGGAAGAGTGATACTGGAAACACCATATATTTT. Its translation: CASSPRKSDTGNTIYF.